These 26 T cell receptor beta chains were all obtained from the same sample, sequenced in a study of cytomegalovirus exposure and HLA in healthy donors. In the PCR, 60 Vbeta and 13 Jbeta primers were used. The assay was immunoSEQ multiplex PCR, and TCRdb's table has in-frame clones only and misses some. The sample yields around 88,000 clones, over 75% seen once. The sample taken for sequencing was PBMCs. The receptors were sampled from a man over 45 in good health and CMV-seropositive.

This clone was seen only once. The chain carries TRBV19 and TRBJ1-4; D perhaps matches TRBD1 (6 bases). Germline V gene lookup returns CDR1 LNHDA and CDR2 SQIVND (reference sequence). The CDR3 consists of 14 residues. Trimming took 1 base from V and 7 from J, leaving 10 bases between them. The CDR3 DNA reads TGTGCCAGTAGTATAGGGGGACATGGTGAAAAACTGTTTTTT. It yields the protein CASSIGGHGEKLFF.

V usage is TRBV5-8 and J usage is TRBJ2-1; 12 bases fit TRBD2. Trimming at V came to 2 bases and at J to 8 bases, leaving 5 bases not matched to a gene. The CDR3 is 15 amino acids. The germline gives CDR1 SGHTS, CDR2 YDEGEE. This CDR3 reads CASSLLAGGLYEQFF. In DNA form, the CDR3 reads TGTGCCAGCAGCTTACTAGCGGGGGGATTGTATGAGCAGTTCTTC.

DNA for the CDR3: TGTGCCACCGCTGTACTAGCGGGGGGATACAATGAGCAGTTCTTC. The encoded protein is CATAVLAGGYNEQFF. The chain carries TRBV27 and TRBJ2-1; 12 nucleotides agree with TRBD2. CDR1 is MNHEY and CDR2 is SMNVEV in the germline V gene (reference sequence). V dropped 10 bases and J dropped 4; count of bases not matched to a gene: 8. The CDR3 sequence is 15 residues long.

The chain uses TRBV7-2 and TRBJ2-5; TRBD2 might be the D (6 bases). V lost 5 bases, J lost 3 bases, and 13 bases lay in between. The CDR3 consists of 14 residues. Germline values: CDR1 SGHTA, CDR2 FQGNSA. This chain's CDR3 is CASSTGTLKETQYF. The CDR3 DNA follows: TGTGCCAGCAGCACCGGGACTCTAAAAGAGACCCAGTACTTC.

The chain links TRBV15 to TRBJ1-5, with no clear D. V dropped 4 bases and J dropped 1 base, with 8 bases sitting between them. Looked up from germline, CDR1 is LNHNV and CDR2 is YYDKDF (reference sequence). The CDR3 sequence is 14 residues long. CDR3 sequence (DNA): TGTGCCACCAGCACGACGGGGAGCAATCAGCCCCAGCATTTT. Translation: CATSTTGSNQPQHF. The full variable domain, rest sourced from reference TRBV15 and TRBJ1-5, is DAMVIQNPRYQVTQFGKPVTLSCSQTLNHNVMYWYQQKSSQAPKLLFHYYDKDFNNEADTPDNFQSRRPNTSFCFLDIRSPGLGDTAMYLCATSTTGSNQPQHFGDGTRLSIL.

The chain has TRBV18 and TRBJ2-2; the match to TRBD2 covers 12 bases. Germline V gene data show CDR1 as KGHSH and CDR2 as LQKENI. CDR3 length: 16 amino acids. With V trimmed by 5 bases and J by 0 bases, 1 base remained unmatched. As DNA, the CDR3 is TGTGCCAGCTCAGGACTAGCGGGGACGAACACCGGGGAGCTGTTTTTT. This encodes CASSGLAGTNTGELFF. The full variable domain, rest sourced from reference TRBV18 and TRBJ2-2, is NAGVMQNPRHLVRRRGQEARLRCSPMKGHSHVYWYRQLPEEGLKFMVYLQKENIIDESGMPKERFSAEFPKEGPSILRIQQVVRGDSAAYFCASSGLAGTNTGELFFGEGSRLTVL.

The rearrangement links TRBV7-3 to TRBJ2-5; D may be TRBD2 (6 bases). The germline V gene has CDR1 SGHTA and CDR2 FQGTGA. CDR3 length equals 15 residues. The germline V and J ends were trimmed by 2 bases and 1 base, with 11 bases remaining between them. The CDR3 protein is CASSLHGSGQETQYF. The CDR3 region has the DNA TGTGCCAGCAGCTTACATGGTAGCGGCCAAGAGACCCAGTACTTC.

This clone was picked up a small number of times. This rearrangement joins TRBV19 to TRBJ1-6, with 11 bases lining up with TRBD1. In germline, CDR1 is LNHDA, CDR2 SQIVND (reference sequence). Trimming at V came to 3 bases and at J to 9 bases, leaving 1 base not matched to a gene. CDR3 length equals 14 residues. For the CDR3, the DNA is TGTGCCAGTAGTATGGGACAGGGGGTTTCACCCCTCCACTTT. Translated, it gives CASSMGQGVSPLHF.

This rearrangement joins TRBV6-5 to TRBJ1-1, with 7 nucleotides matching TRBD1. Trimming took 6 bases from V and 10 from J; bases not matched to a gene: 8. Germline V gene sequence: CDR1 MNHEY, CDR2 SVGAGI. The CDR3 totals 12 residues. The CDR3 region is CASRQGGRRAFF. The CDR3 nucleotides read TGTGCCAGCAGGCAGGGGGGTAGGAGAGCTTTCTTT.

This clone turned up a few times. The chain links TRBV9 to TRBJ1-5, with 7 bases fitting TRBD1. The germline V gene encodes CDR1 SGDLS and CDR2 YYNGEE. The CDR3 is 17 amino acids. Unmatched junction bases numbered 16, after V lost 3 bases and J lost 7 bases. CDR3 amino acids: CASSECPRGGAGQPQHF. DNA of the CDR3: TGTGCCAGCAGCGAGTGCCCCCGAGGGGGCGCGGGGCAGCCCCAGCATTTT.

The V gene is TRBV27, the J gene TRBJ2-3, with a tentative D call TRBD2 (6 bases). Trimming pared 3 bases from V and 5 bases from J, leaving 12 bases between. Germline loops: CDR1 MNHEY, CDR2 SMNVEV (reference sequence). This CDR3 has 14 residues. In DNA, the CDR3 is TGTGCCAGCAGTTTCCGGGGGACGAAAGATACGCAGTATTTT. Protein product: CASSFRGTKDTQYF.

The CDR3: CASSQGTGETGELFF. CDR3 DNA: TGTGCCAGCAGCCAAGGGACAGGGGAAACCGGGGAGCTGTTTTTT. J is TRBJ2-2 and V is TRBV7-3; 10 positions match TRBD1. Germline values: CDR1 SGHTA, CDR2 FQGTGA. The J segment lost 5 bases and the V segment lost 5 bases, leaving 5 bases of the junction unmatched. The CDR3 spans 15 residues.

This chain links TRBV19 with TRBJ2-5, with D uncertain. The CDR3 is made up of 13 amino acids. Between the trimmed V and J ends, which lost 3 bases and 5 bases, there was a span of 10 bases. Germline V gene data show CDR1 as LNHDA and CDR2 as SQIVND (reference sequence). CDR3 nucleotides: TGTGCCAGTAGTATCGATTGGGCCGAGACCCAGTACTTC. This encodes CASSIDWAETQYF. Full variable domain (remainder filled in from reference TRBV19 and TRBJ2-5): DGGITQSPKYLFRKEGQNVTLSCEQNLNHDAMYWYRQDPGQGLRLIYYSQIVNDFQKGDIAEGYSVSREKKESFPLTVTSAQKNPTAFYLCASSIDWAETQYFGPGTRLLVL.

This rearrangement joins TRBV25-1 to TRBJ2-7; D ambiguous. The V gene lost 5 bases and the J gene lost 5 bases, with 7 bases spanning the gap. The CDR3 consists of 11 residues. CDR1 and CDR2 (germline): MGHDK, SYGVNS. CDR3 DNA: TGTGCCAGCAGTAATTATCACGAGCAGTACTTC. Translation: CASSNYHEQYF.

CDR3 region: CASSPHRVSEPHF. CDR3 nucleotide sequence: TGTGCCAGCAGTCCCCACAGGGTCAGCGAACCCCACTTT. The rearrangement uses TRBV28 and TRBJ1-6; a weak D match, TRBD1 (6 bases). The CDR3 spans 13 residues. Deletions cut 5 bases from V and 18 bases from J, with 20 bases between. The germline V gene has CDR1 MDHEN and CDR2 SYDVKM.

The V gene is TRBV10-3, the J gene TRBJ1-5; D uncertain. The CDR3 loop spans 14 amino acids. Trimming took 6 bases from V and 4 from J, leaving 13 bases between them. Germline V gene lookup returns CDR1 ENHRY and CDR2 SYGVKD. CDR3 residues: CAIRADEGNQPQHF. Written as DNA, the CDR3 is TGTGCCATCAGGGCCGATGAGGGTAATCAGCCCCAGCATTTT.

V gene TRBV4-3 combines with J gene TRBJ1-6; D possibly corresponds to TRBD1 (5 bases). The CDR3 consists of 16 residues. The V end was cut by 1 base, the J end by 16 bases, with 23 bases between. Germline loops: CDR1 LGHNA, CDR2 YSLEER. CDR3 residues: CASSQGVGQAADKLHF. The CDR3 DNA sequence: TGCGCCAGCAGCCAAGGGGTGGGGCAGGCTGCGGATAAACTCCACTTT.

In DNA form, the CDR3 reads TGTGCCAGCTCACCGGTCCAGGAATTCACTGAAGCTTTCTTT. Translation gives CASSPVQEFTEAFF. This chain uses TRBV18 with TRBJ1-1, with D uncertain. Germline lookup yields CDR1 KGHSH and CDR2 LQKENI. The V end was cut by 3 bases, the J end by 4 bases, with 12 bases between. The CDR3 sequence is 14 residues long.

The genes are TRBV5-6 and TRBJ2-7, with TRBD2 matching over 8 bases. Germline values: CDR1 SGHDT, CDR2 YYEEEE. The length of the CDR3 is 15 residues. V trimming: 0 bases; J trimming: 3 bases; junction bases outside the gene matches: 5. CDR3 sequence reads: CASSLESGGRYEQYF. The DNA for the CDR3 is TGTGCCAGCAGCTTGGAGTCGGGGGGGCGCTACGAGCAGTACTTC.

The J gene is TRBJ2-3, the V gene TRBV15; TRBD2 matches at 12 bases. J lost 8 bases, V lost 0 bases, and 3 bases had no gene match. CDR3 length: 15 amino acids. Germline-derived CDR1 and CDR2 are LNHNV and YYDKDF (reference sequence). CDR3 residues: CATSREWTSGVTQYF. DNA for the CDR3: TGTGCCACCAGCAGAGAGTGGACTAGCGGGGTTACGCAGTATTTT.

The gene calls are TRBV20-1 and TRBJ1-2; D remains unclear. The CDR3 has 11 amino acids. The germline gives CDR1 DFQATT, CDR2 SNEGSKA (reference sequence). Trimming pared 6 bases from V and 7 bases from J, leaving 12 bases between. This CDR3 reads CSAAQTGGYTF. DNA for the CDR3: TGCAGTGCCGCCCAGACGGGTGGCTACACCTTC.

The chain combines TRBV6-1 with TRBJ1-3, with D possibly matching TRBD1 (5 bases). The CDR3 spans 13 residues. Germline V gene data show CDR1 as MNHNS and CDR2 as SASEGT. Trimming removed 3 bases at V and 2 bases at J, with 5 bases between. CDR3 in amino acids: CASSDRAGNTIYF. In nucleotides, the CDR3 is TGTGCCAGCAGTGACAGGGCTGGAAACACCATATATTTT.

The CDR3 loop is CASAGTGVKGYTF. DNA of the CDR3: TGTGCCAGTGCCGGGACAGGGGTAAAGGGCTACACCTTC. The rearrangement links TRBV19 to TRBJ1-2; 10 bases line up with TRBD1. Germline assignment: CDR1 LNHDA and CDR2 SQIVND (reference sequence). This CDR3 has 13 residues. V shed 8 bases and J 8 bases; nucleotides not matched to a gene: 8. Using reference TRBV19 and TRBJ1-2 for the parts outside the CDR3, the full variable domain is DGGITQSPKYLFRKEGQNVTLSCEQNLNHDAMYWYRQDPGQGLRLIYYSQIVNDFQKGDIAEGYSVSREKKESFPLTVTSAQKNPTAFYLCASAGTGVKGYTFGSGTRLTVV.

The V call is TRBV19, the J call TRBJ1-2; 9 nucleotides agree with TRBD1. CDR3 length: 14 amino acids. The ends lost 5 bases at V and 4 bases at J; junction bases unmatched: 5. Per germline, CDR1 LNHDA and CDR2 SQIVND (reference sequence). The CDR3 reads CASSPTGQGYGYTF. CDR3 nucleotide sequence: TGTGCCAGTAGTCCCACGGGACAGGGCTATGGCTACACCTTC.

The rearrangement uses TRBV6-6 and TRBJ1-3; D not certain. Trimming shortened V by 7 bases and J by 0 bases, and 10 bases separated the two germline ends. CDR3 length: 14 residues. Per germline, CDR1 MNHNY and CDR2 SVGAGI (reference sequence). The CDR3 region is CASTHPSSGNTIYF. The CDR3 DNA reads as TGTGCCAGCACCCACCCCAGCTCTGGAAACACCATATATTTT.

This CDR3 is CASGSWGQTYEQYF. The DNA of the CDR3 is TGTGCCAGCGGTAGTTGGGGACAGACCTACGAGCAGTACTTC. The rearrangement links TRBV27 to TRBJ2-7; the match to TRBD1 covers 7 bases. V lost 8 bases to trimming and J lost 2 bases; unmatched junction nucleotides: 9. This CDR3 is built from 14 residues. Germline V CDR1 and CDR2: MNHEY, SMNVEV (reference sequence).